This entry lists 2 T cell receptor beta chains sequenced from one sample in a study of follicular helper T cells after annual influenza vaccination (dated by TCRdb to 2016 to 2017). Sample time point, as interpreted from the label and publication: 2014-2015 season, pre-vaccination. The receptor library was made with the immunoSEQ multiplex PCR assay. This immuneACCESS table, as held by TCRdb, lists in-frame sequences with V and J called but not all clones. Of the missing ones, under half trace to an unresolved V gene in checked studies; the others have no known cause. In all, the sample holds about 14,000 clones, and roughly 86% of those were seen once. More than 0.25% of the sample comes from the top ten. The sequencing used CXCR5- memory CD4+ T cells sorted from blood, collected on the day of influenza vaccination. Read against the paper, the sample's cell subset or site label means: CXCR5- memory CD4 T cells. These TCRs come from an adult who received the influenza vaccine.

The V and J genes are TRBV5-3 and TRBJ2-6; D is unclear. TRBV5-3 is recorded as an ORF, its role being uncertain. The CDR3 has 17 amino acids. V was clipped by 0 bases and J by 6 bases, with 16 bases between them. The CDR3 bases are TGTGCCAGAAGCTTGGAGTCGATTGAGGCAAAGGCCAACGTCCTGACTTTC. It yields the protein CARSLESIEAKANVLTF.

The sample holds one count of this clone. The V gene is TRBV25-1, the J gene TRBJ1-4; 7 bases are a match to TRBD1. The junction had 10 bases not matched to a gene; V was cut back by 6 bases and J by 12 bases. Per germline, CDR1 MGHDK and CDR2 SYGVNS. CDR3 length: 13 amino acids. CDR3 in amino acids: CASSRDSGYELFF. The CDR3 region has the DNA TGTGCCAGCAGCCGGGACAGCGGTTATGAACTGTTTTTT.